This T cell receptor (beta chain) was sequenced in a study of cytomegalovirus exposure and HLA in healthy donors. V was clipped by 5 bases and J by 10 bases; unmatched bases: 13. The CDR3 has 16 residues. Germline CDR1 and CDR2: LNHDA and SQIVND (reference sequence). Primers: 60 Vbeta forward and 13 Jbeta reverse. Generated by immunoSEQ multiplex PCR, the TCRdb table keeps only in-frame clones and is missing some. The data contain some 200,000 clones, around 80% of them seen just once; the ten biggest clones take up roughly 2.5%. Study-level points and caveats: Most of the TCR beta V segments (in an earlier analysis) were productive either about 87% or about 30% of the time. Associated with cytomegalovirus, according to the listing, were 150 to 200 TCR beta chains. Most observed TCR sequences were rare, whereas some public TCRs were detected in many donors.

While unrecorded immune exposures were likely, the donors were nominally healthy when sampled. Regarding this clone: Its antigen is unidentified.

The V and J genes are TRBV19 and TRBJ2-1; TRBD2 aligns across 11 bases. The sequencing input was PBMCs. This clonotype was sampled from a woman aged 55-75 years in good health and CMV-seropositive. CDR3 residues: CASSARTSGSGEEQFF. DNA of the CDR3: TGTGCCAGTAGTGCTCGAACTAGCGGGAGCGGGGAGGAGCAGTTCTTC.